These 26 T cell receptor beta chains were all obtained from the same sample, sequenced in a study of regulatory T cells in long-lasting Graves disease. Arm-PCR of CDR3 regions and iRepertoire HTBI primers were the basis on which TCR beta libraries were built. MiXCR, applied by TCRdb to the multiplex PCR reads, yields one record per CDR3 protein. The top ten hold about 7.8% of the sample, which has roughly 400,000 distinct CDR3 sequences, approximately 16% seen once. The time point here: newly diagnosed GD, antithyroid drugs for less than 3 months. PBMC RNA served as the TCR library source. This sample was also put to use in a study of T cells in Graves' hyperthyroidism and ophthalmopathy.

This specimen was peripheral blood mononuclear cells (PBMCs), taken at new diagnosis, from a patient treated with antithyroid drugs. Source of these receptors: a woman aged 40 to 50 with Graves disease.

The table lists this clonotype with many counts. The chain is built from TRBV2 and TRBJ1-3; tentative D call: TRBD1 (5 bases). Germline lookup yields CDR1 SNHLY and CDR2 FYNNEI. The germline V and J ends were trimmed by 7 bases and 0 bases, with 22 bases remaining between them. The CDR3 is made up of 18 amino acids. The CDR3 DNA reads as TGTGCCAGCAATGTGGGGTATGTCGGGGCGAGCTCTGGAAACACCATATATTTT. It yields the protein CASNVGYVGASSGNTIYF.

The rearrangement links TRBV2 to TRBJ2-7; TRBD1 matches 7 bases. Trimming at V came to 6 bases and at J to 2 bases, leaving 16 bases not matched to a gene. Looked up from germline, CDR1 is SNHLY and CDR2 is FYNNEI. CDR3 length: 17 amino acids. Here the CDR3 DNA reads TGTGCCAGCAGCCACCCCACGGGACAGACCAGAACCTACGAGCAGTACTTC. Its translation: CASSHPTGQTRTYEQYF.

This clonotype appeared a few times. This chain uses TRBV5-1 with TRBJ2-1, with D uncertain. Trimming stripped 4 bases from V and 6 bases from J, with 11 bases between. Germline V gives CDR1 SGHRS, CDR2 YFSETQ. This CDR3 comprises 13 residues. The DNA of the CDR3 is TGCGCCAGCAGCGTACCCTCTAGCAATGAGCAGTTCTTC. It encodes CASSVPSSNEQFF.

This clonotype was counted ten times or more. The chain recombines TRBV12-3 or TRBV12-4 with TRBJ2-7; TRBD2 agrees at 9 bases. The CDR3 length is 14 residues. The trim removed 4 bases at V and 6 bases at J, leaving 7 bases unmatched. This CDR3 is CASSSTGLAAEQYF. The CDR3 region has the DNA TGTGCCAGCAGTTCTACGGGACTAGCAGCCGAGCAGTACTTC.

This clonotype has more than one count but fewer than ten. Germline is not matched at one junction end, which may reflect a read error. The chain uses TRBV27 and TRBJ2-7; TRBD2 matches at 12 bases. Looked up from germline, CDR1 is MNHEY and CDR2 is SMNVEV (reference sequence). The CDR3 runs 15 residues. CDR3 loop: CTSSYRTSGVYEQYF. CDR3 DNA: TGTACCAGCAGTTACCGGACTAGCGGGGTCTACGAGCAGTACTTC.

This clonotype was counted at least ten times. The chain couples TRBV12-3 or TRBV12-4 to TRBJ2-2; 7 positions match TRBD1. The trim removed 6 bases at V and 0 bases at J, leaving 4 bases unmatched. CDR3 length: 15 amino acids. The CDR3 is CASSPGQANTGELFF. The CDR3 region has the DNA TGTGCCAGCAGCCCCGGACAGGCGAACACCGGGGAGCTGTTTTTT.

The table lists this clonotype with many counts. The chain carries TRBV11-3 and TRBJ2-3; the match to TRBD2 covers 9 bases. The J segment lost 7 bases and the V segment lost 5 bases, leaving 10 bases of the junction unmatched. Per the germline V gene, CDR1 is SGHNT and CDR2 is YENEEA. This CDR3 has 15 amino acids. The CDR3 sequence: CASSPSIAGANTQYF. DNA for the CDR3: TGTGCCAGCAGCCCGTCTATAGCGGGAGCCAATACGCAGTATTTT.

This sequence joins TRBV2 and TRBJ2-3; 10 bases are shared with TRBD2. The germline gives CDR1 SNHLY, CDR2 FYNNEI. The CDR3 spans 16 residues. With V trimmed by 5 bases and J by 6 bases, 11 bases remained unmatched. CDR3 sequence (DNA): TGTGCCAGCAGTTTATCGCTAGCGGGAGTATACGATACGCAGTATTTT. Translation: CASSLSLAGVYDTQYF.

This clonotype occurred many times. The CDR3 sequence: CASSQDRYNEQFF. CDR3 nucleotide sequence: TGTGCCAGCAGCCAAGATCGTTACAATGAGCAGTTCTTC. V is TRBV3-1 and J is TRBJ2-1; unclear D gene. The germline V gene encodes CDR1 LGHDT and CDR2 YNNKEL (reference sequence). Trimming removed 0 bases at V and 4 bases at J, with 4 bases between. The CDR3 is 13 residues long.

The chain couples TRBV6-5 to TRBJ2-3; 15 bases align to TRBD2. J gave up 0 bases and V 0 bases, and 4 bases lay outside the gene matches. The CDR3 spans 19 residues. Germline V gene lookup returns CDR1 MNHEY and CDR2 SVGAGI. CDR3 coding DNA: TGTGCCAGCAGTTACTCCGGACTAGCGGGAGGGCCTAGCACAGATACGCAGTATTTT. It is translated as CASSYSGLAGGPSTDTQYF.

This clonotype was observed a handful of times. This sequence joins TRBV4-3 and TRBJ2-7, with TRBD2 identical over 9 bases. Germline CDR1 reads LGHNA; CDR2 reads YSLEER. This CDR3 has 15 amino acids. Trimming at V came to 2 bases and at J to 3 bases, leaving 5 bases not matched to a gene. This CDR3 reads CASSQRSGRSYEQYF. The CDR3 DNA follows: TGCGCCAGCAGCCAAAGAAGCGGGAGGAGCTACGAGCAGTACTTC.

This clonotype was counted a few times. This rearrangement joins TRBV20-1 to TRBJ2-2; 7 bases are shared with TRBD1. Germline-derived CDR1 and CDR2 are DFQATT and SNEGSKA (reference sequence). The ends lost 1 base at V and 7 bases at J; junction bases unmatched: 6. The CDR3 extends over 14 amino acids. The CDR3 reads CSARATGLHGELFF. CDR3 DNA: TGCAGTGCTAGAGCGACAGGGTTGCACGGGGAGCTGTTTTTT.

Regarding this clonotype: Since a much larger clone is just one base distant, this may be a read error. This chain joins TRBV6-2 or TRBV6-3 and TRBJ2-1, with TRBD2 matching 14 bases. The CDR3 extends over 19 amino acids. V gave up 2 bases and J gave up 6 bases; unmatched junction bases: 12. Germline lookup yields CDR1 MNHEY and CDR2 SVGEGT. CDR3 loop: CASSYPPGLAGVRRNEQFF. The CDR3 DNA sequence: TGTGCCAGCAGTTACCCTCCGGGACTAGCGGGAGTACGCCGCAATGAGCAGTTCTTC.

This clonotype has at least ten counts. The chain links TRBV28 to TRBJ1-1; no firm D call. This CDR3 has 13 residues. Between the trimmed V and J ends, which lost 6 bases and 1 base, there was a span of 9 bases. Germline V CDR1 and CDR2: MDHEN, SYDVKM. The DNA for the CDR3 is TGTGCCAGCAGCTATAAAGCGAACACTGAAGCTTTCTTT. Translating gives CASSYKANTEAFF.

This clonotype was seen at least ten times. The chain uses TRBV6-5 and TRBJ2-3; D is undetermined. The CDR3 extends over 17 amino acids. Per the germline V gene, CDR1 is MNHEY and CDR2 is SVGAGI. The V gene lost 0 bases and the J gene lost 2 bases, with 15 bases spanning the gap. The CDR3 region has the DNA TGTGCCAGCAGTTACTCGACCCGGAGTCCGGACACAGATACGCAGTATTTT. Amino acids: CASSYSTRSPDTDTQYF.

This clonotype has more than one count but fewer than ten. The chain uses TRBV7-6 and TRBJ1-5; 9 bases agree with TRBD1. The CDR3 runs to 15 residues. V shed 4 bases and J 4 bases; nucleotides not matched to a gene: 5. CDR1 SGHVS and CDR2 FNYEAQ come from the germline V gene. The CDR3: CASSSGTGKNQPQHF. The CDR3 bases are TGTGCCAGCAGCTCCGGGACAGGGAAAAATCAGCCCCAGCATTTT.

The V call is TRBV18, the J call TRBJ1-1; D perhaps matches TRBD1 (6 bases). This CDR3 is built from 14 residues. V lost 3 bases to trimming and J lost 3 bases, with 11 bases between them. Germline V gene data show CDR1 as KGHSH and CDR2 as LQKENI. CDR3 residues: CASSPRTGHTEAFF. In DNA, the CDR3 is TGTGCCAGCTCACCCAGAACAGGGCACACTGAAGCTTTCTTT.

This clonotype was detected ten times or more. As DNA, the CDR3 is TGTGCCAGCAGCCAAGTGCCACAGGGGGAAACTGAAGCTTTCTTT. Translated, it gives CASSQVPQGETEAFF. The chain couples TRBV3-1 to TRBJ1-1, with 8 bases that match TRBD1. With V trimmed by 1 base and J by 5 bases, 6 bases remained unmatched. The CDR3 is made up of 15 amino acids. Looked up from germline, CDR1 is LGHDT and CDR2 is YNNKEL (reference sequence).

This clonotype has at least ten counts. The rearrangement links TRBV2 to TRBJ1-5; tentatively, D is TRBD1 (5 bases). The CDR3 runs to 13 residues. V lost 6 bases, J lost 3 bases, and 9 bases lay in between. Germline V gene sequence: CDR1 SNHLY, CDR2 FYNNEI. Here the CDR3 reads CASSRDYNQPQHF. The CDR3 bases are TGTGCCAGCAGCAGGGATTACAATCAGCCCCAGCATTTT.

In its sample, this clonotype was seen many times. The J gene is TRBJ2-2, the V gene TRBV6-2 or TRBV6-3; D gene ambiguous. The CDR3 spans 14 residues. Germline CDR1 is MNHEY and CDR2 is SVGEGT. V lost 6 bases, J lost 0 bases, and 8 bases lay in between. The chain's CDR3 is CASRPNTNTGELFF. CDR3 DNA: TGTGCCAGCAGACCGAATACGAACACCGGGGAGCTGTTTTTT.

This clonotype was seen many times. The chain joins TRBV28 to TRBJ2-5; TRBD2 matches at 9 bases. V lost 1 base and J lost 5; bases outside the gene matches: 17. This CDR3 spans 19 amino acids. Per the germline V gene, CDR1 is MDHEN and CDR2 is SYDVKM. CDR3 DNA sequence: TGTGCCAGCAGTTTATTGAACGAGCTAGCGGGAAACCTCAGGGAGACCCAGTACTTC. Translating gives CASSLLNELAGNLRETQYF. The complete variable domain, with remaining parts taken from reference TRBV28 and TRBJ2-5, reads DVKVTQSSRYLVKRTGEKVFLECVQDMDHENMFWYRQDPGLGLRLIYFSYDVKMKEKGDIPEGYSVSREKKERFSLILESASTNQTSMYLCASSLLNELAGNLRETQYFGPGTRLLVL.

A note on this clonotype: A far larger clone is off by one base, so a read error is likely. The V call is TRBV9, the J call TRBJ1-2; TRBD1 matches at 7 bases. CDR3 length: 15 amino acids. V was clipped by 5 bases and J by 3 bases; unmatched bases: 10. Per the germline V gene, CDR1 is SGDLS and CDR2 is YYNGEE. CDR3 sequence: CASSEGGLQDYGYTF. The CDR3 DNA follows: TGTGCCAGCAGTGAAGGGGGCTTGCAGGACTATGGCTACACCTTC.

This clonotype was found many times. The V and J genes are TRBV18 and TRBJ2-1; perhaps D is TRBD1 or TRBD2 (5 bases each). The CDR3 is made up of 16 amino acids. Germline CDR1 is KGHSH and CDR2 is LQKENI. The germline V and J ends were trimmed by 3 bases and 3 bases, with 15 bases remaining between them. The DNA of the CDR3 is TGTGCCAGCTCACCCTCTGAGGGCAGGGACTACAATGAGCAGTTCTTC. This gives the protein CASSPSEGRDYNEQFF.

Ten or more counts support this clonotype. This chain connects TRBV15 to TRBJ2-3; D may be TRBD2 (5 bases). The CDR3 has 14 amino acids. V was trimmed by 9 bases and J by 1 base, leaving 14 bases between them. Germline CDR1 is LNHNV and CDR2 is YYDKDF (reference sequence). CDR3: CATIGETGTDTQYF. The CDR3 nucleotides read TGTGCCACTATCGGGGAGACTGGCACAGATACGCAGTATTTT.

This clonotype has just a few counts. The chain carries TRBV5-4 and TRBJ2-2, with TRBD2 identical over 13 bases. Losses at the gene ends were 4 bases for V and 3 bases for J; bases not matched to a gene: 3. This CDR3 comprises 16 residues. Germline-derived CDR1 and CDR2 are SGHNT and YYREEE (reference sequence). The CDR3 nucleotides read TGTGCCAGCAGCCAACTAGCGGGAGGGCACACCGGGGAGCTGTTTTTT. As protein: CASSQLAGGHTGELFF.

In its sample, this clonotype was seen many times. This chain uses TRBV27 with TRBJ2-7, with 7 nucleotides matching TRBD2. This CDR3 contains 14 residues. Germline V gene lookup returns CDR1 MNHEY and CDR2 SMNVEV (reference sequence). Losses at the gene ends were 2 bases for V and 6 bases for J; bases not matched to a gene: 7. The CDR3 DNA sequence: TGTGCCAGCAGTTTACTAGCGGCCCCCTGCGAGCAGTACTTC. The encoded protein is CASSLLAAPCEQYF.